This entry describes one T cell receptor beta chain. Its antigen remains unknown. Trimming took 4 bases from V and 6 from J; bases not matched to a gene: 7. The CDR3 consists of 15 residues. Germline V gene sequence: CDR1 MGHRA, CDR2 YSYEKL. The data stem from a study of cytomegalovirus exposure and HLA in healthy donors. Study-level findings and limits: Using the classifier, cytomegalovirus status was reportedly diagnosed with high specificity and sensitivity. In a later analysis, most CMV-associated TCR beta chains appeared HLA-restricted.

The PCR contained 60 Vbeta and 13 Jbeta primers. The repertoire was sequenced with immunoSEQ multiplex PCR; TCRdb's copy has only in-frame clones and lacks some. The listing contains 200,000 to 250,000 clones. The specimen was PBMCs. This receptor was obtained from a woman aged 25 to 39 in good health and CMV-seropositive. The chain uses TRBV4-1 and TRBJ1-4; the match to TRBD1 covers 8 bases. The chain's CDR3 is CASSPTDRAHEKLFF. CDR3 bases: TGCGCCAGCAGCCCGACGGACAGGGCCCATGAAAAACTGTTTTTT.